This T cell receptor (beta chain) stems from a study of shared clonotypes between healthy human individuals. Germline lookup yields CDR1 SGHDN and CDR2 FVKESK. The CDR3 totals 14 residues. V shed 6 bases, J shed 3 bases, and the junction held 3 bases outside the gene matches. The method was immunoSEQ multiplex PCR; TCRdb's version includes in-frame clones alone and lacks a portion of them. The repertoire holds about 490,000 clones, 79% seen once, with around 12% in the top ten. Donors had no recently reported acute infections or vaccinations and were HIV-negative. This chain connects TRBV14 to TRBJ2-2; TRBD2 matches 8 bases. Sequences were obtained from PBMCs. The source is a woman aged 35 to 49 in good health. Some clones in this sample may be carry-over from other donors' samples. The DNA of the CDR3 is TGTGCCAGCAGAATAGCGGGGTACACCGGGGAGCTGTTTTTT. It codes for CASRIAGYTGELFF. Filled out from reference TRBV14 and TRBJ2-2, the complete variable domain reads EAGVTQFPSHSVIEKGQTVTLRCDPISGHDNLYWYRRVMGKEIKFLLHFVKESKQDESGMPNNRFLAERTGGTYSTLKVQPAELEDSGVYFCASRIAGYTGELFFGEGSRLTVL.